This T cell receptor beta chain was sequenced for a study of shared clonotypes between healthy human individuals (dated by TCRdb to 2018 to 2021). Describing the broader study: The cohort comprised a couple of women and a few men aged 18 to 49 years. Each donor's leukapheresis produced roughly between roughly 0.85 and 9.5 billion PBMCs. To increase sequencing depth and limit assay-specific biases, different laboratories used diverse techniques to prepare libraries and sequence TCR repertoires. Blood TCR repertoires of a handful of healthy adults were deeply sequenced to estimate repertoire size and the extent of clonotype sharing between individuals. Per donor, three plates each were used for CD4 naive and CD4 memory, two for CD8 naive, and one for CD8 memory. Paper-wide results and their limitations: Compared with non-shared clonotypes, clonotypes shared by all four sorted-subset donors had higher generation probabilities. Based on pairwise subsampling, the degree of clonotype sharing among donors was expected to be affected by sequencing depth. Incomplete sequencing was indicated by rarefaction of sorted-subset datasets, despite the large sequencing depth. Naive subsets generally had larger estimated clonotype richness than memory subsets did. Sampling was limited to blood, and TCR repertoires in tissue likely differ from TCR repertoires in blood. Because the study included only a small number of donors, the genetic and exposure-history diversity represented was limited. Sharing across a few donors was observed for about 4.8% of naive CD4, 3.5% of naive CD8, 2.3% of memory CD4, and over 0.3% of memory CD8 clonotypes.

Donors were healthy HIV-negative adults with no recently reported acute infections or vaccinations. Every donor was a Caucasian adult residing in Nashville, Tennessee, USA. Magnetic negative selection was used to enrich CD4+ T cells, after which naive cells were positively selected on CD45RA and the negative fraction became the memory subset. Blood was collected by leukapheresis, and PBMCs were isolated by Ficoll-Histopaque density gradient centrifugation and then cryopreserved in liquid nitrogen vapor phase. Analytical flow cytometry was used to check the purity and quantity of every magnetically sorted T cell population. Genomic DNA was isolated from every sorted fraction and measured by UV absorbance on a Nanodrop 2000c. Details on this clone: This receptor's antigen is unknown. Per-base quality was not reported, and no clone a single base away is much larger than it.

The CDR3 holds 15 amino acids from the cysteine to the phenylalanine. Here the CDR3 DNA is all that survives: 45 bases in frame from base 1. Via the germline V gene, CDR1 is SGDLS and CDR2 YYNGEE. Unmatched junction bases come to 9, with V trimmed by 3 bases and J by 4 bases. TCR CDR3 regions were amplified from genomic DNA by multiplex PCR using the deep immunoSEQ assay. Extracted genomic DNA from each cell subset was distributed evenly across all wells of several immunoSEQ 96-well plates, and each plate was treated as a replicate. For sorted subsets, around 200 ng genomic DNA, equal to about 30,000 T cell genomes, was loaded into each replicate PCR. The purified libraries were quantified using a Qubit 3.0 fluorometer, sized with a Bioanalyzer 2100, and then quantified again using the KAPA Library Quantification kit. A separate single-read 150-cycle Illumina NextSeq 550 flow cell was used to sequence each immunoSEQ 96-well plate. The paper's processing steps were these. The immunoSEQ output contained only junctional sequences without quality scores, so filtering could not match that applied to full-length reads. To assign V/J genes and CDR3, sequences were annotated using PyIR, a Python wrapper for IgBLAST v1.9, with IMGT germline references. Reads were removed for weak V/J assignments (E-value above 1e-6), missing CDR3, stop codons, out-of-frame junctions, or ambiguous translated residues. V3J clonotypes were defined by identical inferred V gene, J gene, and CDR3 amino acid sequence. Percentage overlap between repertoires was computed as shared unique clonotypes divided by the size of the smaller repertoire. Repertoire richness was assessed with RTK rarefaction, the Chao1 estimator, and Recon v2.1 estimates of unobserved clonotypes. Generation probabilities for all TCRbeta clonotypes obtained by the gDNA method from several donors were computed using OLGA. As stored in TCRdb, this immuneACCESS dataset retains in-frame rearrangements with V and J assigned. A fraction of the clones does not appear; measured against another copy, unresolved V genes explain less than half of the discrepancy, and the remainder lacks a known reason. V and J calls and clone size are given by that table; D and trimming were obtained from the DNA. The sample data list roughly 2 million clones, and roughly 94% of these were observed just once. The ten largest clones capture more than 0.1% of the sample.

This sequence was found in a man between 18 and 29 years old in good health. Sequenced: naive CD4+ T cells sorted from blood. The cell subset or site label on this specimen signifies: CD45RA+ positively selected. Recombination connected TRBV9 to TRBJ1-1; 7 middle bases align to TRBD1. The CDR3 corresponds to CASSAQQGKGTEAFF. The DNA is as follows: TGTGCCAGCAGCGCACAACAGGGGAAAGGCACTGAAGCTTTCTTT.